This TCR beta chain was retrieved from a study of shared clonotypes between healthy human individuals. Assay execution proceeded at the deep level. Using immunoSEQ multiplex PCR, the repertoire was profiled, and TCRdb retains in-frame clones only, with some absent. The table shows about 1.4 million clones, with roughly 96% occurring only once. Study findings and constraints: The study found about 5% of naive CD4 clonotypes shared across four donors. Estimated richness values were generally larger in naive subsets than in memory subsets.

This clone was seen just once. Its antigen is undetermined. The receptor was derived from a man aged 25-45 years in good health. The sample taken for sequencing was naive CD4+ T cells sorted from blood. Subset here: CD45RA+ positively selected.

This CDR3 reads CASSEPSRGEYNEQFF. For the CDR3, the DNA is TGCGCCAGCAGTGAGCCCTCGCGGGGGGAATACAATGAGCAGTTCTTC. The chain is built from TRBV10-1 and TRBJ2-1, with 8 nucleotides matching TRBD2. Germline V CDR1 and CDR2: WNHNN, SYGVQD (reference sequence). V shed 2 bases, J shed 4 bases, and the junction held 7 bases outside the gene matches. This CDR3 is 16 amino acids long.